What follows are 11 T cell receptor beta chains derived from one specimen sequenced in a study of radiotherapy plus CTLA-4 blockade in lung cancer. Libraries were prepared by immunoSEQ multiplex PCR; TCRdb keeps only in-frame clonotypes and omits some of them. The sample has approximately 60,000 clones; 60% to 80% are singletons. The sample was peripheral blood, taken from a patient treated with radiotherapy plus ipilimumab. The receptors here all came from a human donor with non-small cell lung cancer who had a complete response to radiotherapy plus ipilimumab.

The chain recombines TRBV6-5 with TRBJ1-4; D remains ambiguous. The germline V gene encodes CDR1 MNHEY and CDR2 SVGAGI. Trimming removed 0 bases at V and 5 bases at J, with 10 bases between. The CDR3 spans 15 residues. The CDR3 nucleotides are TGTGCCAGCAGTTACTCGGGCAGGCTGAATGAAAAACTGTTTTTT. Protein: CASSYSGRLNEKLFF.

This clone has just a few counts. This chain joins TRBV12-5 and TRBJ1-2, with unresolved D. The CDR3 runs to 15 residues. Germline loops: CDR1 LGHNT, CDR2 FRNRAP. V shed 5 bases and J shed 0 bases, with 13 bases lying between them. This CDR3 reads CASGQRLGTNYGYTF. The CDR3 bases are TGTGCTAGTGGTCAACGTTTAGGGACTAACTATGGCTACACCTTC.

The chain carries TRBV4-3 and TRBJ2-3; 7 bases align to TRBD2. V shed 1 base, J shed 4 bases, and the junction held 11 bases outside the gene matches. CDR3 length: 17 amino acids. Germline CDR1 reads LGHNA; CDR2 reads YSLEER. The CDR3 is CASSQGFGGSNSDTQYF. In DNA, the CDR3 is TGCGCCAGCAGCCAAGGATTTGGCGGGAGTAACTCAGATACGCAGTATTTT.

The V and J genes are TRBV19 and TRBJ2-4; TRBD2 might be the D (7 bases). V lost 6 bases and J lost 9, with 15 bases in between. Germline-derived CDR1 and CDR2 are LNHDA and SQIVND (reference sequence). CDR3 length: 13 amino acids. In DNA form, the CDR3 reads TGTGCCAGTAGCGGAGGGGGGGCGCGCATTCAGTACTTC. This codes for CASSGGGARIQYF.

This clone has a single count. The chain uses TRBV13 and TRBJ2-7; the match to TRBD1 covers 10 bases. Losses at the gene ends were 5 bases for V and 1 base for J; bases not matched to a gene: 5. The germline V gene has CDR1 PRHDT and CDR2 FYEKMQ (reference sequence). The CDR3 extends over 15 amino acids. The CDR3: CASSPRDRGSYEQYF. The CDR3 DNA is TGTGCCAGCAGCCCGCGGGACAGGGGTTCCTACGAGCAGTACTTC.

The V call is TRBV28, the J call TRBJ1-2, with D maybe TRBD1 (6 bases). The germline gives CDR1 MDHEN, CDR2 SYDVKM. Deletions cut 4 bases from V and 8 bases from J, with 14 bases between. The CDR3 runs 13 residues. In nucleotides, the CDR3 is TGTGCCAGCAGTTCCCTGGGGGCGGGGGGCTACACCTTC. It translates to CASSSLGAGGYTF.

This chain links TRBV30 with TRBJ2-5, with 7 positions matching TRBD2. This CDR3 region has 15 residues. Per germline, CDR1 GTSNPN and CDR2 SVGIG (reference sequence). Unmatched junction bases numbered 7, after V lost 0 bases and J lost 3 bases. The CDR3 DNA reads TGTGCCTGGAGTGTTCGCGGGAGAGGGAAAGAGACCCAGTACTTC. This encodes CAWSVRGRGKETQYF.

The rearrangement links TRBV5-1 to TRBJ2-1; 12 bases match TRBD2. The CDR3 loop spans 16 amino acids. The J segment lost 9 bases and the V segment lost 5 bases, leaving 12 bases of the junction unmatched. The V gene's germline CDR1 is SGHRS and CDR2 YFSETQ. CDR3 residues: CASRMTGLAGGIEQFF. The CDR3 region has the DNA TGCGCCAGCAGAATGACCGGCCTAGCGGGGGGGATTGAGCAGTTCTTC.

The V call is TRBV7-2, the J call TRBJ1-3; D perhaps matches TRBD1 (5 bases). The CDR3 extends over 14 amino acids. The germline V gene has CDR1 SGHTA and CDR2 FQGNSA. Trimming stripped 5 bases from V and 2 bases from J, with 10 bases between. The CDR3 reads CASSPGRAGNTIYF. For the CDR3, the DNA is TGTGCCAGCAGCCCGGGCAGGGCTGGAAACACCATATATTTT.

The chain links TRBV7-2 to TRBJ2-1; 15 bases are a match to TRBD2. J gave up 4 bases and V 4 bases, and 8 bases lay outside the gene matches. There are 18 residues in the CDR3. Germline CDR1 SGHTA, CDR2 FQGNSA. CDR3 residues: CASSSETGTSGRYNEQFF. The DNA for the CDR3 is TGTGCCAGCAGCTCAGAGACCGGGACTAGCGGGAGGTACAATGAGCAGTTCTTC. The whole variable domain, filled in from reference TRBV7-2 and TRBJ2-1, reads GAGVSQSPSNKVTEKGKDVELRCDPISGHTALYWYRQSLGQGLEFLIYFQGNSAPDKSGLPSDRFSAERTGGSVSTLTIQRTQQEDSAVYLCASSSETGTSGRYNEQFFGPGTRLTVL.

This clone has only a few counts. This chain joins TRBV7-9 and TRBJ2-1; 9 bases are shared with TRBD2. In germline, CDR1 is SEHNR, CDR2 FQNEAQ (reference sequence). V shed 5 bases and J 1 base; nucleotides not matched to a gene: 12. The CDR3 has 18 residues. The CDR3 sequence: CASSNLAPAGGSYNEQFF. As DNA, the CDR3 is TGTGCCAGCAGCAATCTGGCCCCAGCGGGAGGTTCCTACAATGAGCAGTTCTTC.